The 22 T cell receptor beta chains in this list originate from one sample, sequenced in a study of blood T cell repertoires in COVID-19. Using immunoSEQ multiplex PCR, the repertoire was profiled, and TCRdb retains in-frame clones only, with some absent. The table records approximately 160,000 clones, 90% of them present only once. The sample taken for sequencing was peripheral blood. The source of these receptors is a man aged 45-65 years with acute or convalescent COVID-19.

V usage is TRBV30 and J usage is TRBJ2-5, with D possibly matching TRBD2 (6 bases). The germline V gene encodes CDR1 GTSNPN and CDR2 SVGIG (reference sequence). This CDR3 contains 12 residues. The V and J ends lost 7 bases and 4 bases respectively, with 13 bases between them. The CDR3 nucleotides read TGTGCCTACCGACTAGGAGGAGAGACCCAGTACTTC. Translated: CAYRLGGETQYF.

The V gene is TRBV19, the J gene TRBJ1-4; TRBD1 might be the D (6 bases). V lost 10 bases and J lost 8, with 14 bases in between. CDR3 size: 12 residues. CDR1 LNHDA and CDR2 SQIVND come from the germline V gene (reference sequence). The chain's CDR3 is CATQGFKEKLFF. Written as DNA, the CDR3 is TGTGCCACGCAGGGGTTTAAGGAAAAACTGTTTTTT.

The chain has TRBV6-6 and TRBJ1-2; possible D gene TRBD1, 5 bases. The germline gives CDR1 MNHNY, CDR2 SVGAGI (reference sequence). The CDR3 is made up of 12 amino acids. Trimming pared 11 bases from V and 6 bases from J, leaving 16 bases between. This CDR3 is CAGGVHWDGYTF. CDR3 nucleotides: TGTGCCGGAGGGGTGCATTGGGATGGCTACACCTTC.

V and J are TRBV6-4 and TRBJ1-4; a weak D match, TRBD1 (5 bases). The ends were cut back, 4 bases at V and 11 bases at J, with 14 bases in the middle. CDR1 MRHNA and CDR2 SNTAGT come from the germline V gene. The CDR3 extends over 13 amino acids. CDR3 protein: CASSASPGGKLFF. In DNA form, the CDR3 reads TGTGCCAGCAGTGCTTCTCCGGGGGGGAAACTGTTTTTT.

The rearrangement uses TRBV4-2 and TRBJ1-1; no firm D call. Germline CDR1 is LGHNA and CDR2 is YNFKEQ. This CDR3 contains 11 residues. Trimming removed 3 bases at V and 5 bases at J, with 4 bases between. The CDR3 nucleotides read TGTGCCAGCAGCCATCAGACTGAAGCTTTCTTT. The encoded protein is CASSHQTEAFF.

The chain has TRBV6-2 or TRBV6-3 and TRBJ1-5; tentatively, D is TRBD1 (5 bases). Trimming pared 4 bases from V and 5 bases from J, leaving 15 bases between. CDR3 size: 15 residues. In germline, CDR1 is MNHEY, CDR2 SVGEGT. The DNA for the CDR3 is TGTGCCAGCAGTTCCCCGGGGGAACTCGATCAGCCCCAGCATTTT. The encoded protein is CASSSPGELDQPQHF.

The chain uses TRBV30 and TRBJ1-2, with a tentative D call TRBD1 (6 bases). Per germline, CDR1 GTSNPN and CDR2 SVGIG (reference sequence). The CDR3 is made up of 15 amino acids. The V end was cut by 4 bases, the J end by 2 bases, with 17 bases between. CDR3 protein: CAWTRNPGANYGYTF. In nucleotides, the CDR3 is TGTGCCTGGACCCGCAACCCAGGGGCGAACTATGGCTACACCTTC. Together with reference TRBV30 and TRBJ1-2, the CDR3 gives the full variable domain: SQTIHQWPATLVQPVGSPLSLECTVEGTSNPNLYWYRQAAGRGLQLLFYSVGIGQISSEVPQNLSASRPQDRQFILSSKKLLLSDSGFYLCAWTRNPGANYGYTFGSGTRLTVV.

V usage is TRBV30 and J usage is TRBJ2-7, with 7 nucleotides matching TRBD1. V trimming: 7 bases; J trimming: 1 base; junction bases outside the gene matches: 4. This CDR3 region has 12 residues. Germline-derived CDR1 and CDR2 are GTSNPN and SVGIG (reference sequence). CDR3 protein: CAFRQGSYEQYF. CDR3 nucleotides: TGTGCCTTCAGACAGGGTTCCTACGAGCAGTACTTC.

The rearrangement joins TRBV2 to TRBJ2-7, with TRBD2 identical over 8 bases. V shed 2 bases and J 9 bases; nucleotides not matched to a gene: 3. CDR3 length: 12 amino acids. CDR1 and CDR2 (germline): SNHLY, FYNNEI. The CDR3 spells CASSETGRGQYV. CDR3 DNA sequence: TGTGCCAGCAGTGAAACCGGGAGGGGGCAGTACGTC.

J is TRBJ1-5 and V is TRBV18, with a weak D call TRBD1 (5 bases). The ends were cut back, 2 bases at V and 6 bases at J, with 8 bases in the middle. This CDR3 has 13 residues. Looked up from germline, CDR1 is KGHSH and CDR2 is LQKENI. Here the CDR3 DNA reads TGTGCCAGCTCACCAACAGGTATTCAGCCCCAGCATTTT. Amino acid sequence: CASSPTGIQPQHF.

This chain links TRBV10-3 with TRBJ1-4; D ambiguous. V gave up 4 bases and J gave up 0 bases, with 3 bases separating them. Germline V gives CDR1 ENHRY, CDR2 SYGVKD. The CDR3 loop spans 13 amino acids. The CDR3: CAISGATNEKLFF. CDR3 nucleotide sequence: TGTGCCATCAGTGGAGCAACTAATGAAAAACTGTTTTTT.

This sequence joins TRBV27 and TRBJ2-7; 8 bases match TRBD1. J was trimmed by 7 bases and V by 5 bases; bases with no gene match: 10. CDR1 is MNHEY and CDR2 is SMNVEV in the germline V gene (reference sequence). The CDR3 contains 14 residues. CDR3 nucleotides: TGTGCCAGCAGTCGGGACAGGTTATTACGTGAGCAGTACTTC. Translating gives CASSRDRLLREQYF.

The rearrangement links TRBV10-3 to TRBJ2-2, with 8 bases lining up with TRBD2. This CDR3 is built from 15 residues. Germline loops: CDR1 ENHRY, CDR2 SYGVKD. The V segment lost 4 bases and the J segment 1 base; nucleotides outside the gene matches: 2. The CDR3 sequence: CAISGLAGNTGELFF. In DNA, the CDR3 is TGTGCCATCAGTGGTCTAGCGGGGAACACCGGGGAGCTGTTTTTT.

The chain couples TRBV5-4 to TRBJ2-1, with 8 nucleotides matching TRBD2. This CDR3 region has 15 residues. CDR1 is SGHNT, CDR2 YYREEE, per germline (reference sequence). Trimming removed 0 bases from V and 6 bases from J; junction bases left unmatched: 5. As DNA, the CDR3 is TGTGCCAGCAGCTTGGTCCAGCGGGAGAGCAATGAGCAGTTCTTC. Translating gives CASSLVQRESNEQFF.

The chain recombines TRBV27 with TRBJ2-2, with TRBD2 matching 10 bases. CDR3 length: 15 residues. The ends lost 3 bases at V and 3 bases at J; junction bases unmatched: 1. Looked up from germline, CDR1 is MNHEY and CDR2 is SMNVEV (reference sequence). CDR3 bases: TGTGCCAGCAGTTTTAGCGGGGGGTACACCGGGGAGCTGTTTTTT. Translation gives CASSFSGGYTGELFF.

This clone was detected once. This chain connects TRBV7-9 to TRBJ2-6; the match to TRBD1 covers 12 bases. CDR1 is SEHNR, CDR2 FQNEAQ, per germline (reference sequence). The CDR3 runs to 15 residues. Losses at the gene ends were 2 bases for V and 13 bases for J; bases not matched to a gene: 6. CDR3 sequence (DNA): TGTGCCAGCAGCTTATCGGGACAGGGGGCTTCGGTCCTGACTTTC. As protein: CASSLSGQGASVLTF.

The rearrangement links TRBV29-1 to TRBJ1-5; 8 nucleotides line up with TRBD1. Germline V gene sequence: CDR1 SQVTM, CDR2 ANQGSEA. The CDR3 loop spans 13 amino acids. V was pared by 4 bases and J by 4 bases, with 3 bases of the junction left unmatched. The chain's CDR3 is CSVGQGRNQPQHF. CDR3 nucleotide sequence: TGCAGCGTTGGACAGGGGAGGAATCAGCCCCAGCATTTT.

The chain has TRBV5-1 and TRBJ1-1; 7 bases line up with TRBD1. The V and J ends lost 4 bases and 2 bases, in that order; junction bases with no gene match: 8. Germline CDR1 and CDR2: SGHRS and YFSETQ. The CDR3 extends over 15 amino acids. The CDR3 region has the DNA TGCGCCAGCAGCACGGCCGGGACAGTCAACACTGAAGCTTTCTTT. Its protein is CASSTAGTVNTEAFF.

Turning to this clone: One end of the junction does not line up with germline, which may come from a read error. The rearrangement joins TRBV27 to TRBJ1-2; 9 bases agree with TRBD1. Germline V gene data show CDR1 as MNHEY and CDR2 as SMNVEV (reference sequence). The CDR3 runs to 15 residues. The CDR3 nucleotides read TGTGCCAGCAGTTTGACAGGGGGGAATGACTATGGCCACACCTTC. Amino acids: CASSLTGGNDYGHTF.

The CDR3 DNA sequence: TGTGCCAGCAGCTTACGCGTTGACAGGTTTAACTATGGCTACACCTTC. Translation: CASSLRVDRFNYGYTF. This chain links TRBV5-5 with TRBJ1-2, with D possibly matching TRBD1 (6 bases). Germline CDR1 reads SGHKS; CDR2 reads YYEKEE (reference sequence). Trimming left V 2 bases short and J 1 base short, with 15 bases between. The CDR3 covers 16 residues.

This sequence joins TRBV27 and TRBJ1-2; D is uncertain. The CDR3 has 14 residues. The ends were cut back, 3 bases at V and 2 bases at J, with 10 bases in the middle. The germline V gene encodes CDR1 MNHEY and CDR2 SMNVEV (reference sequence). CDR3 region: CASSFSPRNYGYTF. The CDR3 nucleotides read TGTGCCAGCAGTTTCAGCCCGAGGAACTATGGCTACACCTTC.

The genes are TRBV6-6 and TRBJ1-2; 9 nucleotides align to TRBD1. The germline CDR1 and CDR2 sequences are MNHNY and SVGAGI (reference sequence). The V segment lost 2 bases and the J segment 7 bases; nucleotides outside the gene matches: 11. This CDR3 is 16 amino acids long. In DNA form, the CDR3 reads TGTGCCAGCAGTTACGAAATTACCGGGACAGGGTTTGGCTACACCTTC. It specifies CASSYEITGTGFGYTF.